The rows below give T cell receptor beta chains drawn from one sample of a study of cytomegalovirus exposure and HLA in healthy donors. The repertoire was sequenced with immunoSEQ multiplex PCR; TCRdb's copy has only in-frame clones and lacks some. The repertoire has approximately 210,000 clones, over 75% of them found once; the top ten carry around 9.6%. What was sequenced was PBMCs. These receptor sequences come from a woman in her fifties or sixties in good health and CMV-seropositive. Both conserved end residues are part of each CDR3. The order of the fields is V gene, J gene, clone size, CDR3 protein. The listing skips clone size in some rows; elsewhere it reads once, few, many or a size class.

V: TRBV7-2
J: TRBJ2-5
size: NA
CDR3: CASSRGDRKETQYF

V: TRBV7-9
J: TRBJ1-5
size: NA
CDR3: CASSLGAVRGQPQHF

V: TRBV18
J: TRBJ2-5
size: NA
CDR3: CASSPPQGAPEQYF

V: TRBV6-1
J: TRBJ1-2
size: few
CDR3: CATSRGQVYGYTF

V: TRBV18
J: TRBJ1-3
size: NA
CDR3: CASSPPPGTGQLSSGNTIYF

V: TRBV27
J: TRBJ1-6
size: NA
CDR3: CASRTGPYSPLHF

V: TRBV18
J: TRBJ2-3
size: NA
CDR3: CASSPRTEPSTDTQYF

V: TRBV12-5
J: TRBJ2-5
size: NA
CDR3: CASGFLAEETQYF

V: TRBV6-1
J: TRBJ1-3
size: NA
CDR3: CASSEGRGSGNTIYF

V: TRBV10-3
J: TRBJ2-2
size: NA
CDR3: CAISERLAENTGELFF

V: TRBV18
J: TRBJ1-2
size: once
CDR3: CASSPQTGGRQRGYTF

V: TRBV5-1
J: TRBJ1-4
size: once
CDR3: CASSWAQGATNEKLFF

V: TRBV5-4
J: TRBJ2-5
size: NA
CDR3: CASSVSSGPQETQYF

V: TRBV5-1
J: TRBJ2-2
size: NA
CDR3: CASSEGLAGTGELFF

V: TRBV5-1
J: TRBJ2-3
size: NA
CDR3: CASTQAGGITDTQYF

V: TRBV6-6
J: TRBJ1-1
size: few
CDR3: CASSFVQGTEAFF

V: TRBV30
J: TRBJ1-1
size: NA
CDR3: CAWSPRLSGDTEAFF

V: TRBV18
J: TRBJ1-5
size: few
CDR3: CASSPRHLNQPQHF

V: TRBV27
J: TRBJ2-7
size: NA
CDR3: CASSAKPGQYYEQYF

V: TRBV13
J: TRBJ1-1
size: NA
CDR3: CASSSNGRRNTEAFF

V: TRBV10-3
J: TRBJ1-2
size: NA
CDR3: CAISESTGNDGYTF

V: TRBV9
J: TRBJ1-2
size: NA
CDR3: CASSVQGRPNYGYTF

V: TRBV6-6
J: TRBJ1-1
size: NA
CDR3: CASSSGQAYTEAFF

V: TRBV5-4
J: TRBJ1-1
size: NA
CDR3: CASSWGGTEAFF

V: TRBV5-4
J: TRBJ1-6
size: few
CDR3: CASSAPQGDNSPLHF

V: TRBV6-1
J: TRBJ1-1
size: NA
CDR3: CASPTGVYTEAFF

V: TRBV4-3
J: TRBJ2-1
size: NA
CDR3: CASSQDWTGTYNEQFF

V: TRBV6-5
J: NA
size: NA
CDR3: CASSLTVSYEQYF

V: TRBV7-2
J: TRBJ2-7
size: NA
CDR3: CASSLGTSGGLSYEQYF

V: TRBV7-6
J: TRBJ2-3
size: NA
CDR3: CASSLVAGSGADTQYF

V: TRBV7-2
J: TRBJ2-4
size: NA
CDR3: CASSPGGVIAKNIQYF

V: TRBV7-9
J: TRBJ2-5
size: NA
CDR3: CSSNRQGALGETQYF

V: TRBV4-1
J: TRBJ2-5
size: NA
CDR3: CASSQAVRYQETQYF

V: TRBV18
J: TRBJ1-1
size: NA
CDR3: CASSPGQGGTEAFF

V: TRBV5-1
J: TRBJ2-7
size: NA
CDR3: CASSSLGQGTSYEQYF

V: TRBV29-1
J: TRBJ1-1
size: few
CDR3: CSVVGGNTEAFF

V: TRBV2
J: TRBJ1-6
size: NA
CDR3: CASRGDSRNSPLHF

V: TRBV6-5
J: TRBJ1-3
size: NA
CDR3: CASSFHSGNTIYF

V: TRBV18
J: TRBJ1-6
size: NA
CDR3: CASALDRPSSPLHF

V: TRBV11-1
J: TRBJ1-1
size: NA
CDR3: CASSPRDEAFF

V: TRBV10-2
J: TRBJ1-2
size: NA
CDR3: CASSEGATYGYTF

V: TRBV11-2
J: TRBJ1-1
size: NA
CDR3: CASSLGQNPNTEAFF

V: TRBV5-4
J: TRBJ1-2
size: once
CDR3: CASSSKTAPTSNYGYTF

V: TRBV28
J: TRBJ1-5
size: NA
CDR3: CASSFVGMGGNQPQHF

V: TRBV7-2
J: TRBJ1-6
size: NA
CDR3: CASSSAAGGGSPLHF

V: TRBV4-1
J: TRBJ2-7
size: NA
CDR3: CASSPRGQVHSYEQYF

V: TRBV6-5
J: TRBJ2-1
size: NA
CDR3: CASSYETSGYNEQFF

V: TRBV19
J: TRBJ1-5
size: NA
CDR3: CASSKTGAGQPQHF

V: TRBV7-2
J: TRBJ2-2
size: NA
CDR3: CASSSTGETGELFF

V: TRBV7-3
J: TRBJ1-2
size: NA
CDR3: CASSFQGNYGYTF

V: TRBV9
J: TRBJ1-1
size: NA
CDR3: CASSTSQGGRAFF

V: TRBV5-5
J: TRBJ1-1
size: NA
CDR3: CASSLATGTEAFF

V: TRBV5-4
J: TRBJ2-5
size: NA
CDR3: CASSPGAGGLETQYF

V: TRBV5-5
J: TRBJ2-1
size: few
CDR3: CASSHPASVWGYNEQFF

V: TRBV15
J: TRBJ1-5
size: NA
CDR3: CATSGTASSNQPQHF

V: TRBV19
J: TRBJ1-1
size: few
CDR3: CASTKRQGGTEAFF

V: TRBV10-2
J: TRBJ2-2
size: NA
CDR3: CASRLTSASTGELFF

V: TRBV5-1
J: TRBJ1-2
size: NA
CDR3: CASSLTGTGGNGYTF

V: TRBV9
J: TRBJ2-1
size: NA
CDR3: CASSVGSSGADEQFF